The entry that follows covers one T cell receptor beta chain sequence. The antigen is unknown. These data are taken from a study of Ad26.COV2.S vaccination and SARS-CoV-2 variants. Whole-study results and caveats: Breadth measured for non-spike TCRs was similar across vaccine and placebo recipients.

V lost 0 bases and J 6 bases, leaving 12 bases between the germline ends. Germline values: CDR1 LGHNA, CDR2 YNFKEQ. This CDR3 region has 15 residues. Profiling relied on immunoSEQ multiplex PCR, and the TCRdb table lists in-frame clones only, not all of them. This sample carries approximately 300,000 clones, 85% of them seen once, and the ten largest clones take around 2%. This sample's treatment: around 19 received Ad26.COV2.S at low or high dose, single or two shots; about 5 received placebo; per-sample allocation not given. Vaccine and placebo recipients were sampled on day 63 after the first injection. This adult donor, from Boston, was 18-55 years old. Expression of Wuhan-strain SARS-CoV-2 spike came from the Ad26 vector that formed the vaccine.

Here the sequenced sample was peripheral blood, taken in a trial of Ad26.COV2.S vaccine versus placebo. The sequence was obtained from a person between 18 and 60 years old who received the Ad26.COV2.S COVID-19 vaccine or a placebo. The V and J genes are TRBV4-2 and TRBJ1-5; D is undetermined. The CDR3 coding sequence is TGTGCCAGCAGCCAAGATAGGACTTTGGGTCAGCCCCAGCATTTT. This codes for CASSQDRTLGQPQHF.